A single sample is the source of the 15 T cell receptor beta chains below, sequenced in a study of blood T cell repertoires in COVID-19. Only in-frame clones appear in the TCRdb table, and some are missing; sequencing was by immunoSEQ multiplex PCR. The table includes a few hundred thousand clones, around nine tenths detected once. Input material: peripheral blood. These receptors came from a man younger than 40 with acute or convalescent COVID-19.

The chain uses TRBV4-1 and TRBJ1-1; 9 nucleotides line up with TRBD1. CDR3 length: 13 amino acids. CDR1 MGHRA and CDR2 YSYEKL come from the germline V gene. J was trimmed by 8 bases and V by 1 base; bases with no gene match: 2. CDR3 sequence (DNA): TGCGCCAGCAGCCAAGCAGACAGGGGGGAAGCTTTCTTT. Residues: CASSQADRGEAFF.

This chain joins TRBV5-1 and TRBJ2-7; D possibly corresponds to TRBD1 (6 bases). CDR1 and CDR2 from the germline V gene are SGHRS and YFSETQ. V lost 4 bases to trimming and J lost 2 bases, with 13 bases between them. The CDR3 consists of 14 residues. In DNA, the CDR3 is TGCGCCAGCAGCGATACAGGGTCCACCTACGAGCAGTACTTC. This encodes CASSDTGSTYEQYF.

The chain uses TRBV5-1 and TRBJ2-1; 14 bases map to TRBD2. The V and J ends lost 4 bases and 4 bases, in that order; junction bases with no gene match: 10. Germline V lookup: CDR1 SGHRS, CDR2 YFSETQ. CDR3 length equals 18 residues. The CDR3 sequence: CASSIGLAGGPGYNEQFF. The CDR3 DNA follows: TGCGCCAGCAGCATCGGACTAGCGGGAGGACCCGGGTACAATGAGCAGTTCTTC.

The chain links TRBV30 to TRBJ2-5; D is unclear. V was trimmed by 4 bases and J by 2 bases, leaving 14 bases between them. The CDR3 covers 14 residues. Germline CDR1 and CDR2: GTSNPN and SVGIG (reference sequence). Here the CDR3 reads CAWNGQITQETQYF. The CDR3 coding sequence is TGTGCCTGGAATGGCCAGATAACACAAGAGACCCAGTACTTC.

This rearrangement joins TRBV28 to TRBJ2-5; tentatively, D is TRBD1 (6 bases). There are 14 residues in the CDR3. Trimming left V 5 bases short and J 2 bases short, with 12 bases between. Looked up from germline, CDR1 is MDHEN and CDR2 is SYDVKM. The CDR3 here is CASSQRGLQETQYF. CDR3 sequence (DNA): TGTGCCAGCAGTCAAAGGGGGTTACAAGAGACCCAGTACTTC.

The chain is built from TRBV24-1 and TRBJ2-5; 8 bases fit TRBD2. The CDR3 length is 15 residues. Germline V gene sequence: CDR1 KGHDR, CDR2 SFDVKD. The junction had 7 bases not matched to a gene; V was cut back by 3 bases and J by 5 bases. The CDR3 region has the DNA TGTGCCACCAGTGATGGGACTAGTCCAGTGGAGACCCAGTACTTC. Translation gives CATSDGTSPVETQYF.

Only a few counts were recorded for this clone. The rearrangement joins TRBV6-1 to TRBJ2-1; 8 nucleotides line up with TRBD1. Unmatched junction bases numbered 6, after V lost 3 bases and J lost 8 bases. CDR1 is MNHNS, CDR2 SASEGT, per germline. The CDR3 length is 14 residues. The CDR3 DNA reads as TGTGCCAGCAGTGACCCTGACAGGGGCGATGAGCAGTTCTTC. It codes for CASSDPDRGDEQFF.

The chain joins TRBV5-4 to TRBJ1-5; D remains ambiguous. The CDR3 has 13 residues. V was clipped by 2 bases and J by 4 bases, with 7 bases between them. Germline V gene lookup returns CDR1 SGHNT and CDR2 YYREEE (reference sequence). The CDR3 sequence: CASSLEINQPQHF. In DNA, the CDR3 is TGTGCCAGCAGCTTAGAGATAAATCAGCCCCAGCATTTT.

The chain uses TRBV5-4 and TRBJ1-6, with D possibly matching TRBD1 (5 bases). Germline V gene data show CDR1 as SGHNT and CDR2 as YYREEE (reference sequence). The V and J ends lost 2 bases and 11 bases respectively, with 11 bases between them. This CDR3 has 13 residues. The CDR3 DNA reads as TGTGCCAGCAGCTTACATGACAGAACACCCCTCCACTTT. This gives the protein CASSLHDRTPLHF.

The V and J genes are TRBV5-1 and TRBJ2-7; 7 nucleotides align to TRBD2. The germline V gene has CDR1 SGHRS and CDR2 YFSETQ. The ends lost 7 bases at V and 3 bases at J; junction bases unmatched: 10. CDR3 length equals 14 residues. The CDR3 protein is CASGFLGRGYEQYF. The CDR3 DNA sequence: TGCGCCAGCGGATTCCTTGGGAGGGGCTACGAGCAGTACTTC.

The rearrangement uses TRBV12-3 or TRBV12-4 and TRBJ2-2; D unresolved. With 5 bases removed from V and 6 bases from J, the gap between germline ends came to 7 bases. The CDR3 runs 12 residues. CDR3 sequence reads: CASSPIPGELFF. CDR3 coding DNA: TGTGCCAGCAGTCCCATCCCCGGGGAGCTGTTTTTT.

The chain is built from TRBV6-5 and TRBJ2-7; 8 bases agree with TRBD2. J lost 3 bases, V lost 7 bases, and 11 bases had no gene match. The CDR3 covers 15 residues. Germline-derived CDR1 and CDR2 are MNHEY and SVGAGI. The CDR3 DNA sequence: TGTGCCAGCATTTTAAATAGCGGGGCCAACTACGAGCAGTACTTC. Protein sequence: CASILNSGANYEQYF.

This clone was picked up one time. V and J are TRBV11-2 and TRBJ2-2; TRBD1 matches 7 bases. The length of the CDR3 is 14 residues. In germline, CDR1 is SGHAT, CDR2 FQNNGV. The V and J ends lost 5 bases and 1 base, in that order; junction bases with no gene match: 1. CDR3 region: CASSGTVNTGELFF. The CDR3 DNA reads TGTGCCAGCAGCGGGACAGTGAACACCGGGGAGCTGTTTTTT.

This chain uses TRBV9 with TRBJ1-2, with TRBD1 matching 7 bases. Germline V lookup: CDR1 SGDLS, CDR2 YYNGEE. CDR3 length equals 13 residues. With 2 bases clipped from V and 3 bases from J, the junction kept 1 base outside the gene matches. The CDR3 bases are TGTGCCAGCAGCGTCAGGGGGGACTATGGCTACACCTTC. It codes for CASSVRGDYGYTF.

This chain uses TRBV5-1 with TRBJ2-5; perhaps TRBD1 as D (5 bases). Trimming took off 3 bases at V and 5 bases at J, with 17 bases between the two ends. The CDR3 totals 15 residues. Germline lookup yields CDR1 SGHRS and CDR2 YFSETQ. As DNA, the CDR3 is TGCGCCAGCAGCTGGTCAGGGCCCACCGGGGAGACCCAGTACTTC. It encodes CASSWSGPTGETQYF.